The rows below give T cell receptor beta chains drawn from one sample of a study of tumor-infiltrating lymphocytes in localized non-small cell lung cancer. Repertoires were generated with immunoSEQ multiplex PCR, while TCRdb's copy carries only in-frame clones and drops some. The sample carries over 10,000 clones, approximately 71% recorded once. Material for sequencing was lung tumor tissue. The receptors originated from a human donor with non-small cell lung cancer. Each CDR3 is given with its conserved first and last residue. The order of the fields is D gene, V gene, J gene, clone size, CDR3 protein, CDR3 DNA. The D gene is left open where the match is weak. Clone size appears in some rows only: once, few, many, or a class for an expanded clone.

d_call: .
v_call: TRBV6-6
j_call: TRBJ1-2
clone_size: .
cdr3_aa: CASTAYDSNYGYTF
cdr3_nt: TGTGCCAGCACCGCTTATGACAGTAACTATGGCTACACCTTC

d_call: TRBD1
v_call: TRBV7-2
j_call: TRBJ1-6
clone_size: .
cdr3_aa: CASSLEGQGHSSYNSPLHF
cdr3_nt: TGTGCCAGCAGCTTAGAGGGACAGGGCCATAGCTCCTATAATTCACCCCTCCACTTT

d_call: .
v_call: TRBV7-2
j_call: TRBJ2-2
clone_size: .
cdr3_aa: CASLLGGELFF
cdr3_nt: TGTGCCAGCCTTCTCGGGGGGGAGCTGTTTTTT

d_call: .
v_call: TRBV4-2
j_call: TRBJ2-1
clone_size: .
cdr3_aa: CASSLGNEQFF
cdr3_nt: TGTGCCAGCAGCCTCGGGAATGAGCAGTTCTTC

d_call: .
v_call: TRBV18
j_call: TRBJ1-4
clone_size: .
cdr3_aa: CASSPPVNSGGELFF
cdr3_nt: TGTGCCAGCTCACCTCCTGTGAACTCAGGAGGTGAACTGTTTTTT

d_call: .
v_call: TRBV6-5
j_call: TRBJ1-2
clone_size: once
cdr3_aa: CASSPLRRNYGYTF
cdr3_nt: TGTGCCAGCAGTCCACTTCGAAGAAACTATGGCTACACCTTC

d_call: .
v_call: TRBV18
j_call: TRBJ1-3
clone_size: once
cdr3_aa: CASSPWGNTIYF
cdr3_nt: TGTGCCAGCTCCCCGTGGGGGAACACCATATATTTT

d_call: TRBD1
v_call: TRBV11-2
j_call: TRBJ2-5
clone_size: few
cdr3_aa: CASSYTGQGKETQYF
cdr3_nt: TGTGCCAGCAGCTACACAGGACAGGGAAAGGAGACCCAGTACTTC

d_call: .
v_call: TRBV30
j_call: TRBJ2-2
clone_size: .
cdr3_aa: CASEGEGDTGELFF
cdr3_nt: TGTGCCTCCGAGGGGGAGGGGGACACCGGGGAGCTGTTTTTT

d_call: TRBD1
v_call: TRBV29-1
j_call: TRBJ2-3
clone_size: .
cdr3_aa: CSVEAPTGGTTDTQYF
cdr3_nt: TGCAGCGTTGAGGCCCCGACAGGGGGAACCACAGATACGCAGTATTTT

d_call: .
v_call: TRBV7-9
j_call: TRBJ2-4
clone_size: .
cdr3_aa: CASSLATPALSKNIQYF
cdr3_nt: TGTGCCAGCAGCTTAGCGACACCGGCGTTGAGCAAAAACATTCAGTACTTC

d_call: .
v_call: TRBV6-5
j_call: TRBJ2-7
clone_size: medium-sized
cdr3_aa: CASSYSGSDEQYF
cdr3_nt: TGTGCCAGCAGTTACTCAGGTTCCGACGAGCAGTACTTC

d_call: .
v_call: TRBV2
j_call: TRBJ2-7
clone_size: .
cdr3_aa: CASSLDRATSYEQYF
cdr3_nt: TGTGCCAGCAGCCTGGACAGAGCTACCTCCTACGAGCAGTACTTC

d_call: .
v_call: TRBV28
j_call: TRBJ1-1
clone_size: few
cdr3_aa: CASSLRKFNTEAFF
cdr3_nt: TGTGCCAGCAGTTTGCGCAAGTTCAACACTGAAGCTTTCTTT

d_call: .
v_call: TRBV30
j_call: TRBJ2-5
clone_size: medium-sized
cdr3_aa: CAWEKAYQETQYF
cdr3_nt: TGTGCCTGGGAAAAGGCGTACCAAGAGACCCAGTACTTC

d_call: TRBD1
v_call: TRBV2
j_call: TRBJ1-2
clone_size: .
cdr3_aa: CASRGQGIGRVLYGYTF
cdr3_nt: TGTGCCAGCAGGGGACAGGGGATCGGTAGGGTTCTCTATGGCTACACCTTC

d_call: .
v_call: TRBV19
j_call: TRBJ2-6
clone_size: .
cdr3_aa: CASSPRQESGANVLTF
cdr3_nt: TGTGCCAGTAGTCCGCGACAGGAATCTGGGGCCAACGTCCTGACTTTC

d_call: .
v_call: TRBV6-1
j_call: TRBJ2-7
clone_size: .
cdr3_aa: CASSGVEEQYF
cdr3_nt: TGTGCCAGCAGTGGGGTGGAAGAGCAGTACTTC

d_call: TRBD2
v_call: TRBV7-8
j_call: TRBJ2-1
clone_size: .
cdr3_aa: CASSPRLAGVLNEQFF
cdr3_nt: TGTGCCAGCAGCCCCCGACTAGCGGGAGTCCTCAATGAGCAGTTCTTC

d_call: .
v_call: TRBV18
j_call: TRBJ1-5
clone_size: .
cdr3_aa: CASSPRLGTGARDQPQHF
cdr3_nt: TGTGCCAGCTCACCTCGGCTTGGGACCGGGGCTAGGGATCAGCCCCAGCATTTT

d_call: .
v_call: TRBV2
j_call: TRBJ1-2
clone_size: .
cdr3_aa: CASSGRGQYGYTF
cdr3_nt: TGTGCCAGCAGCGGTAGAGGACAGTATGGCTACACCTTC

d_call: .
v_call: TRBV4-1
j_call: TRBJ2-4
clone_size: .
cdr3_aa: CASSLARENIQYF
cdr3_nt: TGCGCCAGCAGCCTCGCCAGGGAGAACATTCAGTACTTC

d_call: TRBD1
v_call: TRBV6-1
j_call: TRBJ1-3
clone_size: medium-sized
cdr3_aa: CASSLERGPGNTIYF
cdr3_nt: TGTGCCAGCAGCCTAGAAAGGGGGCCTGGAAACACCATATATTTT

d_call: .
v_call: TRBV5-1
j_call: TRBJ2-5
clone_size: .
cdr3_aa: CASSLSGQSRETQYF
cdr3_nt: TGCGCCAGCAGCTTGAGTGGGCAGTCCCGGGAGACCCAGTACTTC

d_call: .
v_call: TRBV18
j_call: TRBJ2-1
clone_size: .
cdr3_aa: CASSPKTPTKGGSYNEQFF
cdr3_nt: TGTGCCAGCTCGCCGAAGACCCCTACCAAGGGCGGCTCCTACAATGAGCAGTTCTTC

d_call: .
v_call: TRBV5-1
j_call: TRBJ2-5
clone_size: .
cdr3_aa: CASSLNGEETQYF
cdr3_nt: TGCGCCAGCAGCCTAAACGGGGAAGAGACCCAGTACTTC

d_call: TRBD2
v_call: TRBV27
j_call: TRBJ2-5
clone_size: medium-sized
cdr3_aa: CASKRGERETQYF
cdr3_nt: TGTGCCAGCAAGCGGGGAGAGCGGGAGACCCAGTACTTC

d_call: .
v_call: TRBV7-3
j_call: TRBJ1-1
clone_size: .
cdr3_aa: CASSLDENTEAFF
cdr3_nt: TGTGCCAGCAGCTTAGATGAGAACACTGAAGCTTTCTTT

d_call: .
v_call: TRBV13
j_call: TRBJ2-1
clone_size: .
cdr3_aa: CASSFGQGIGDEQFF
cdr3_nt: TGTGCCAGCAGCTTCGGCCAGGGAATTGGGGATGAGCAGTTCTTC

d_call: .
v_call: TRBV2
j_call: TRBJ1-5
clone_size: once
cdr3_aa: CASSERDQPQHF
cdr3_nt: TGTGCCAGCAGTGAAAGGGATCAGCCCCAGCATTTT

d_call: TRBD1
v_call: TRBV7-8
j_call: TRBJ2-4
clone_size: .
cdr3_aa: CASSLPGQGPFQYF
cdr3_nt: TGTGCCAGCTCCCTCCCGGGACAGGGGCCTTTTCAGTACTTC

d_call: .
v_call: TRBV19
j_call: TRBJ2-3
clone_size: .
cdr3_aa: CASREGVSGTQYF
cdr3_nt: TGTGCCAGTAGGGAGGGAGTCTCTGGTACGCAGTATTTT

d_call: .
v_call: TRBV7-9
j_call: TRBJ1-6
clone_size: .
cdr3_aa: CASSPRVGTAYNSPLHF
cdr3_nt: TGTGCCAGCAGCCCTAGAGTCGGGACCGCCTATAATTCACCCCTCCACTTT

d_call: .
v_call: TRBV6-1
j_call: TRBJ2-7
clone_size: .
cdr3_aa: CASSPRVTGYEQYF
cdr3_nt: TGTGCCAGCAGTCCCCGGGTCACAGGGTACGAGCAGTACTTC

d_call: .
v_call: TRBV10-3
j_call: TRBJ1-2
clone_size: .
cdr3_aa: CAISERALGGYTF
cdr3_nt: TGTGCCATCAGTGAGCGCGCGTTAGGCGGCTACACCTTC

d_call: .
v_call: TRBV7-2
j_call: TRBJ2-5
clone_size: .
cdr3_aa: CASSSQGGGVGTQYF
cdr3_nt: TGTGCCAGCAGCTCCCAAGGAGGGGGAGTTGGGACCCAGTACTTC

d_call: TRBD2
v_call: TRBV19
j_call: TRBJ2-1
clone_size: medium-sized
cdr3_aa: CASSDSTSGRMYNEQFF
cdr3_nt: TGTGCCAGTAGTGATTCGACTAGCGGGAGAATGTACAATGAGCAGTTCTTC

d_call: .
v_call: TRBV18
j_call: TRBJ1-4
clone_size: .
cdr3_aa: CASSPPGPTTNEKLFF
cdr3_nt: TGTGCCAGCTCACCACCGGGACCGACAACTAATGAAAAACTGTTTTTT

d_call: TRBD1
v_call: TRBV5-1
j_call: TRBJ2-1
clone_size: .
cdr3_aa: CASSRQGVYNEQFF
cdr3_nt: TGCGCCAGCAGCCGACAGGGGGTCTACAATGAGCAGTTCTTC

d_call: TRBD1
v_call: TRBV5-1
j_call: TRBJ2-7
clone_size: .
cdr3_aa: CASSSTRDRGPYEQYF
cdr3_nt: TGCGCCAGCAGCTCGACACGAGACAGGGGGCCCTACGAGCAGTACTTC

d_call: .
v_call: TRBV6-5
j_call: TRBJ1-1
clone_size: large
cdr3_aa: CASSKQGSTEAFF
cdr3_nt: TGTGCCAGCAGTAAACAGGGTAGCACTGAAGCTTTCTTT

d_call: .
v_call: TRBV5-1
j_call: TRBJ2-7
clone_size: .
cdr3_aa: CASSLGPNYEQYF
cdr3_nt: TGCGCCAGCAGCTTGGGACCGAACTACGAGCAGTACTTC

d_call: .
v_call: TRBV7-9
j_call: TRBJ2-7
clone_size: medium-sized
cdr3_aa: CASRESGIYEQYF
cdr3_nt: TGTGCCAGCAGGGAGTCGGGGATCTACGAGCAGTACTTC

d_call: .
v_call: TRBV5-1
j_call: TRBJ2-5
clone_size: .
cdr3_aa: CASSLGQPLPGTQYF
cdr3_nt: TGCGCCAGCAGCTTGGGACAGCCTCTCCCGGGGACCCAGTACTTC

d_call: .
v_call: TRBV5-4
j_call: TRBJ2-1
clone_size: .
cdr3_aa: CASSLFREQDEQFF
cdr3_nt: TGTGCCAGCAGCCTGTTTCGCGAACAGGATGAGCAGTTCTTC

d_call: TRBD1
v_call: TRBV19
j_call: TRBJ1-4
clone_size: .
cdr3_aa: CARTGGDEKLFF
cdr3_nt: TGTGCCAGGACAGGGGGAGATGAAAAACTGTTTTTT

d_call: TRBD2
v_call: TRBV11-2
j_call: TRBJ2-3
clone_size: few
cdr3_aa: CASSFGLAGTPSTDTQYF
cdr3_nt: TGTGCCAGCAGCTTTGGGCTAGCGGGCACGCCTAGCACAGATACGCAGTATTTT

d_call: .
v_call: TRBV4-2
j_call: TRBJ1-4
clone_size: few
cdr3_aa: CASSLLSEKLFF
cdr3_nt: TGTGCCAGCAGTCTACTGAGTGAAAAACTGTTTTTT

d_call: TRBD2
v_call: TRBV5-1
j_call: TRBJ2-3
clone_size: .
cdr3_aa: CASSPTAGVGADTQYF
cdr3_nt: TGCGCCAGCAGCCCAACAGCGGGAGTAGGGGCAGATACGCAGTATTTT

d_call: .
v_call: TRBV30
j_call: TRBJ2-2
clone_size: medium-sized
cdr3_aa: CAWSDQVWELFF
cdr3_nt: TGTGCCTGGAGTGACCAGGTCTGGGAGCTGTTTTTT

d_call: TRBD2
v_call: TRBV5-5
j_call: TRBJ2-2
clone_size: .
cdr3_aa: CASSLAGLAGVVGELFF
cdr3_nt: TGTGCCAGCAGCTTGGCCGGACTAGCGGGAGTGGTCGGGGAGCTGTTTTTT

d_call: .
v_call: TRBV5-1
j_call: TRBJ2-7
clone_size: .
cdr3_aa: CASSWGNRVHSYEQYF
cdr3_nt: TGCGCCAGCAGCTGGGGCAACAGGGTTCACTCCTACGAGCAGTACTTC